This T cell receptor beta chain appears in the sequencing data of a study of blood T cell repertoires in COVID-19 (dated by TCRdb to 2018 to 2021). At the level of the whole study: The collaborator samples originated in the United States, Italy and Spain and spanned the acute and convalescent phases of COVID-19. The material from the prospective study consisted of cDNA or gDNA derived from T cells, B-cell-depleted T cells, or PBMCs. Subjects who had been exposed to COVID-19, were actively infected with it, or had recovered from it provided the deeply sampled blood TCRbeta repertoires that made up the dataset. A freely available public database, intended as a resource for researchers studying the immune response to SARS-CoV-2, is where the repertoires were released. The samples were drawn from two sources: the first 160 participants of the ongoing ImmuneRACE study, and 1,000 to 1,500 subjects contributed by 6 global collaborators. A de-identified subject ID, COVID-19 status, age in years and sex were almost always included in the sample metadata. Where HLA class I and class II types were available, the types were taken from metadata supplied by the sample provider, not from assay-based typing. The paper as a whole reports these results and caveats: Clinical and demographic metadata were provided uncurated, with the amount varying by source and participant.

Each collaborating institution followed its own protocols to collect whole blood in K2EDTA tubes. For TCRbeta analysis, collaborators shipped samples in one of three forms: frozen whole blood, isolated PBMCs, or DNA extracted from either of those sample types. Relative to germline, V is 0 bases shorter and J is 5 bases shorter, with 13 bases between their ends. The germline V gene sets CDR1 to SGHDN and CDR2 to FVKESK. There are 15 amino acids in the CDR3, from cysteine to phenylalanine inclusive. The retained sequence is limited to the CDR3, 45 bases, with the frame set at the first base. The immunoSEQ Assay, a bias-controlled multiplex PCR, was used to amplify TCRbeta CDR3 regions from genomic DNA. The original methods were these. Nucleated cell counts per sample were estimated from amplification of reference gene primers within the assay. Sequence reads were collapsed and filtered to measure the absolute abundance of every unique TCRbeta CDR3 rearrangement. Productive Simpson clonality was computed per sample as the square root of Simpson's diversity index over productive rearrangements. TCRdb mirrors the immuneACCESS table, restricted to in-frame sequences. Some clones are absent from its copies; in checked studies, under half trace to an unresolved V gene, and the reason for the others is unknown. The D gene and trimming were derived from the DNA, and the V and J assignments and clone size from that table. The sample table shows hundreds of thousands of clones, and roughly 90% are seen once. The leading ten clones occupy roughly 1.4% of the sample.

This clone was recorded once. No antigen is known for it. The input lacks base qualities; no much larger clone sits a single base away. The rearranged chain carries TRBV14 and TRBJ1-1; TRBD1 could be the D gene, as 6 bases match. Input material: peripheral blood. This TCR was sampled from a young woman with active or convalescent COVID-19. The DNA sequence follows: TGTGCCAGCAGCCAAGATCGGGACATGTCGACTGAAGCTTTCTTT. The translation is CASSQDRDMSTEAFF.